The rows below give T cell receptor beta chains drawn from one sample of a study of T cells in Graves' hyperthyroidism and ophthalmopathy. In TCRdb, the multiplex PCR reads were re-called with MiXCR into one record per CDR3 protein. The sample lists about 720,000 distinct CDR3 sequences; about 17% were seen once. Sample: blood. These receptors were obtained from a woman between 50 and 59 years old with Graves' hyperthyroidism that later progressed to Graves' ophthalmopathy. The CDR3 runs from the conserved cysteine through the conserved F or W. A D gene is named only where the DNA matches it firmly. Clone size is stated in some rows and not others, as once, few, many or a class when expanded.

v_call: TRBV7-9; d_call: TRBD1; clone_size: many; j_call: TRBJ1-4; cdr3_nt: TGTGCCAGCAGTCTTACAGGGGGCCCAACTAATGAAAAACTGTTTTTT; cdr3_aa: CASSLTGGPTNEKLFF
v_call: TRBV7-3; d_call: TRBD1; clone_size: many; j_call: TRBJ1-2; cdr3_nt: TGTGCCAGCGGACCGGGACAGCTATATGGCTACACCTTC; cdr3_aa: CASGPGQLYGYTF
v_call: TRBV12-3/TRBV12-4; d_call: .; clone_size: .; j_call: TRBJ2-2; cdr3_nt: TGTGCCAGCTGCGGGCAGGGCTGCACCGGGGAGCTGTTTTTT; cdr3_aa: CASCGQGCTGELFF
v_call: TRBV20-1; d_call: .; clone_size: many; j_call: TRBJ1-1; cdr3_nt: TGCAGTGCTTTACAGAATCCGAACACTGAAGCTTTCTTT; cdr3_aa: CSALQNPNTEAFF
v_call: TRBV4-1; d_call: TRBD2; clone_size: .; j_call: TRBJ2-7; cdr3_nt: TGCGCCAGCAGCCAAGTGCTTAGCGGGGCCTTCTACGAGCAGTACTTC; cdr3_aa: CASSQVLSGAFYEQYF
v_call: TRBV3-1; d_call: .; clone_size: .; j_call: TRBJ2-3; cdr3_nt: TGTGCCAGCAGCCAAGATCTTCAGCTCGACGGGGCAACTAGCACAGATACGCAGTATTTT; cdr3_aa: CASSQDLQLDGATSTDTQYF
v_call: TRBV15; d_call: .; clone_size: .; j_call: TRBJ2-6; cdr3_nt: TGTGCCACCAGCAGAGATGCCCAAACTTATTCTGGGGCCAACGTCCTGACTTTC; cdr3_aa: CATSRDAQTYSGANVLTF
v_call: TRBV7-6; d_call: .; clone_size: many; j_call: TRBJ1-1; cdr3_nt: TGTGCCAGCAGCTTATCGGGTTCCCGGGTCCAAAAAGCTTTCTTT; cdr3_aa: CASSLSGSRVQKAFF
v_call: TRBV27; d_call: TRBD1; clone_size: .; j_call: TRBJ2-7; cdr3_nt: TGTGCCAGCAGTCCCAGGGGGACCTACGAGCAGTACTTC; cdr3_aa: CASSPRGTYEQYF
v_call: TRBV7-9; d_call: TRBD2; clone_size: few; j_call: TRBJ2-5; cdr3_nt: TGTGCCAGCAGCCCCACTAGCGGGGTAATTCAAGAGACCCAGTACTTC; cdr3_aa: CASSPTSGVIQETQYF
v_call: TRBV3-1; d_call: .; clone_size: many; j_call: TRBJ1-1; cdr3_nt: TGTGCCAGCAGCCCTACGCTCGGTGTGAACACTGAAGCTTTCTTT; cdr3_aa: CASSPTLGVNTEAFF
v_call: TRBV6-2/TRBV6-3; d_call: .; clone_size: .; j_call: TRBJ1-3; cdr3_nt: TGTGCCAGCAGAGAATCTGACGGAAGCTCTGGAAACACCATATATTTT; cdr3_aa: CASRESDGSSGNTIYF
v_call: TRBV18; d_call: .; clone_size: .; j_call: TRBJ1-5; cdr3_nt: TGTGCCAGCTCACCTGGGACACTCGGTAGTCAGCCCCAGCATTTT; cdr3_aa: CASSPGTLGSQPQHF
v_call: TRBV12-3/TRBV12-4; d_call: TRBD1; clone_size: few; j_call: TRBJ1-2; cdr3_nt: TGTGCCACCCTGTGGACAGGCACTGGTGGCTACACCTTC; cdr3_aa: CATLWTGTGGYTF
v_call: TRBV2; d_call: .; clone_size: few; j_call: TRBJ1-2; cdr3_nt: TGTGCCAGCAGCCCCGAGTTTGGTGGGGTTGGCTACACCTTC; cdr3_aa: CASSPEFGGVGYTF
v_call: TRBV6-1; d_call: .; clone_size: .; j_call: TRBJ1-1; cdr3_nt: TGTGCCAGCAGCCCCTCGGGTCGGGAAGCTTTCTTT; cdr3_aa: CASSPSGREAFF
v_call: TRBV19; d_call: TRBD2; clone_size: few; j_call: TRBJ2-2; cdr3_nt: TGTGCCAGTAGTATACCCTCCGGAGCGGGGGGACTCGCTGCCGGGGAGCTGTTTTTT; cdr3_aa: CASSIPSGAGGLAAGELFF
v_call: TRBV20-1; d_call: .; clone_size: .; j_call: TRBJ2-3; cdr3_nt: TGCAGTGCTCTAGCCCAGGGGGATACGCAGTATTTT; cdr3_aa: CSALAQGDTQYF
v_call: TRBV18; d_call: TRBD1; clone_size: few; j_call: TRBJ1-1; cdr3_nt: TGTGCCAGCTCACTTGCAACCAGGGGGGCTTTCTTT; cdr3_aa: CASSLATRGAFF
v_call: TRBV12-5; d_call: .; clone_size: .; j_call: TRBJ1-2; cdr3_nt: TGTGCTAGTGGTTTGGTATGGGGTCAGGACCTATACGGCTACACCTTC; cdr3_aa: CASGLVWGQDLYGYTF
v_call: TRBV11-2; d_call: .; clone_size: many; j_call: TRBJ2-1; cdr3_nt: TGTGCCAGCAGCTTAGCGGCCTCCTACAATGAGCAGTTCTTC; cdr3_aa: CASSLAASYNEQFF
v_call: TRBV27; d_call: .; clone_size: .; j_call: TRBJ2-3; cdr3_nt: TGTGCCAGCAAAAAACTTTATCCCACAGATACGCAGTATTTT; cdr3_aa: CASKKLYPTDTQYF
v_call: TRBV27; d_call: TRBD1; clone_size: few; j_call: TRBJ2-3; cdr3_nt: TGTGCCAGCAGCAAAACAGGGGCTGGCACAGATACGCAGTATTTT; cdr3_aa: CASSKTGAGTDTQYF
v_call: TRBV19; d_call: TRBD1; clone_size: .; j_call: TRBJ2-7; cdr3_nt: TGTGCCAGTTCCACCGACAGGGGGCCCTACGAGCAGTACTTC; cdr3_aa: CASSTDRGPYEQYF
v_call: TRBV19; d_call: .; clone_size: few; j_call: TRBJ1-1; cdr3_nt: TGTGCCAGTAGTATCGAAGGGGGAACTGAAGCTTTCTTT; cdr3_aa: CASSIEGGTEAFF
v_call: TRBV6-6; d_call: .; clone_size: many; j_call: TRBJ2-5; cdr3_nt: TGTGCCAGCAGTTACTCACAAGAGACCCAGTACTTC; cdr3_aa: CASSYSQETQYF